The table lists the clone carrying this T cell receptor beta chain with many counts. Losses at the gene ends were 5 bases for V and 4 bases for J; bases not matched to a gene: 10. Germline loops: CDR1 DFQATT, CDR2 SNEGSKA (reference sequence). The CDR3 runs 14 residues. Investigators profiled TCR beta VDJ and CDR3 from genomic DNA template. TCRdb re-analysed the reads in MiXCR, keeping a single row per CDR3 protein. The sample holds fewer than 200,000 distinct CDR3 sequences; approximately 48% are singletons and the top ten take 10% to 15%. The data were taken from a study of CD8+CD57+ T cells in acquired aplastic anemia. An expansion of CD8+CD57+ cells by flow cytometry had been shown in patients chosen for sequencing.

The sequence was collected from a human donor with aplastic anemia. V usage is TRBV20-1 and J usage is TRBJ1-2; 7 bases agree with TRBD1. Specimen: sorted CD4+, CD8+, or CD8+CD57+ T cells (not recorded which) from PBMCs. The CDR3 coding sequence is TGCAGTGCTCGAGGTTCAGGGGGTGCCTATGGCTACACCTTC. As protein: CSARGSGGAYGYTF.